This T cell receptor beta chain comes out of a study of blood T cell repertoires in COVID-19. At the level of the study: COVID-19 samples, acute and convalescent, were from the United States, Italy and Spain. From T cells, B-cell-depleted T cells, or PBMCs came the material, which was cDNA or gDNA.

Original handling: Reference gene primers were amplified, and this amplification served to estimate nucleated cell counts. Produced via immunoSEQ multiplex PCR; TCRdb's table is partial and in-frame only. V, J and clone size were drawn from that table, and D and trimming were deduced from the DNA. The table lists just over 250,000 clones, 70% to 90% of them singletons. CDR1 is MNHEY and CDR2 is SVGAGI in the germline V gene. CDR3 size: 14 residues. The J segment lost 2 bases and the V segment lost 6 bases, leaving 7 bases of the junction unmatched. The chain recombines TRBV6-5 with TRBJ2-7; TRBD1 matches 7 bases. The sample comprised peripheral blood. The TCR originated in a woman in her forties or fifties with acute or convalescent COVID-19. CDR3 sequence (DNA): TGTGCCAGCAGACCTGACAGGGCAACCTACGAGCAGTACTTC. Translation gives CASRPDRATYEQYF.